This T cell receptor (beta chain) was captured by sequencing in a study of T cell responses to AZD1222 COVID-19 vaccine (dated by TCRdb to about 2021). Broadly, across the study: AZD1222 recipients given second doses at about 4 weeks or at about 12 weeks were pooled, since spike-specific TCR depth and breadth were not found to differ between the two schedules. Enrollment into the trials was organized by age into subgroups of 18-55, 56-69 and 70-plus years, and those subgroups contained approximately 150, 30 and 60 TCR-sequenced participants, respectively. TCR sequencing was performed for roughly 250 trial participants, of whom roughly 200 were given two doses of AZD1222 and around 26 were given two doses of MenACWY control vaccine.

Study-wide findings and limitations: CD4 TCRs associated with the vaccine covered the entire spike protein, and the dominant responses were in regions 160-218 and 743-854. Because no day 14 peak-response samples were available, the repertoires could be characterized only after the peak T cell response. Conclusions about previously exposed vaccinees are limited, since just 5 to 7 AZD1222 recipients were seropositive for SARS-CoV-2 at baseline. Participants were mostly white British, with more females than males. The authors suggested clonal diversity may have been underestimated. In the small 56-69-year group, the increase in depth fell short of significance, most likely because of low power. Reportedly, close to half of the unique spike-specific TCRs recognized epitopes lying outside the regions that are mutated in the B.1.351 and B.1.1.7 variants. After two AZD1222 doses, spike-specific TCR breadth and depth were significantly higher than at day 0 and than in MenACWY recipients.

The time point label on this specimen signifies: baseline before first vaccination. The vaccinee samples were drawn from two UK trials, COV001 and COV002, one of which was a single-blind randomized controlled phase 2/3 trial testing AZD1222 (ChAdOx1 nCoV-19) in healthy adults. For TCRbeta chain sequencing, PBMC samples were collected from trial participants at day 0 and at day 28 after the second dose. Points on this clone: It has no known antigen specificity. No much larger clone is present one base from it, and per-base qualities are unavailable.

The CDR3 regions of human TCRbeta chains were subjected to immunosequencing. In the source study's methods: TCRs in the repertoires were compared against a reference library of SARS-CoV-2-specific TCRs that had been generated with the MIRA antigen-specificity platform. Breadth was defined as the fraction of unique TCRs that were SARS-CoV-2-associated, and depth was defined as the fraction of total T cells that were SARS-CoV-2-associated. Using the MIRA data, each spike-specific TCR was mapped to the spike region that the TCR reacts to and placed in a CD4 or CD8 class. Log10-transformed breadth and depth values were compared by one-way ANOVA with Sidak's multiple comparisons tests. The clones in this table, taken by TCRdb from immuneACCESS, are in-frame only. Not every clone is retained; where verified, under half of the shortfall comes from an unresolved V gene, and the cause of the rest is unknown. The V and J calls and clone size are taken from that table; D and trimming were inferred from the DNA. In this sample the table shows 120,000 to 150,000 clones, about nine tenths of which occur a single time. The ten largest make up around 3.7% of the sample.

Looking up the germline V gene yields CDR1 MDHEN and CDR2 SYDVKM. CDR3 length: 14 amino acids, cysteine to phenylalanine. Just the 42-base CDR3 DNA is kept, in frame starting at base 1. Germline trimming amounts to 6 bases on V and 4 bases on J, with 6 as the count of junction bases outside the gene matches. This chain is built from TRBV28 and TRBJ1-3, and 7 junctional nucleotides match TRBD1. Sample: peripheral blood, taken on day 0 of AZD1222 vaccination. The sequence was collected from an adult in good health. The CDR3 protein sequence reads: CASSQTGTGNTIYF. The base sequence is TGTGCCAGCAGCCAGACAGGGACGGGAAACACCATATATTTT.